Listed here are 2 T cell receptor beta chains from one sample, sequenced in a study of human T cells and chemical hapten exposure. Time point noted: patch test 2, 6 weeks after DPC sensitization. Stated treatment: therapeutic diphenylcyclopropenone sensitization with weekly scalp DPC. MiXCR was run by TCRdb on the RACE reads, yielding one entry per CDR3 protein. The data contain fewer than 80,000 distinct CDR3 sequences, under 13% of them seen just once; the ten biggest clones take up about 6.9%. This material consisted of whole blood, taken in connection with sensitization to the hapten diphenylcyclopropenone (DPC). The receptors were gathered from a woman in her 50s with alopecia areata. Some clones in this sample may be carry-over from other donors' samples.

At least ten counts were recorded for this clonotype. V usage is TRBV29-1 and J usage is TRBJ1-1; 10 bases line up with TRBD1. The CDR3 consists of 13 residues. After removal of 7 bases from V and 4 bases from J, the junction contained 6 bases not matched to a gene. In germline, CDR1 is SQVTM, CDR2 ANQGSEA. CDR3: CSAGTGVGTEAFF. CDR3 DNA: TGCAGCGCCGGGACAGGGGTGGGCACTGAAGCTTTCTTT.

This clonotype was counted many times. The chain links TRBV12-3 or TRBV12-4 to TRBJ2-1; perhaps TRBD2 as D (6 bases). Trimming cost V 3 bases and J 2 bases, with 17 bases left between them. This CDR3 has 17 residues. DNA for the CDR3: TGTGCCAGCAGTTTTCTCGCGGGACCTCAAGCCTACAATGAGCAGTTCTTC. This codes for CASSFLAGPQAYNEQFF.